In its sample, the clone carrying this T cell receptor beta chain was seen once. This specimen belongs to a study of blood T cell repertoires in COVID-19. Turning to the study itself: Sample material is recorded as cDNA or gDNA derived from T cells, B-cell-depleted T cells, or PBMCs.

TCRdb keeps only in-frame clones here, not all; method: immunoSEQ multiplex PCR. The sample holds over 200,000 clones; about nine tenths are singletons and the top ten take around 2.5%. Germline V lookup: CDR1 SGHAT, CDR2 FQNNGV. The V and J ends lost 5 bases and 8 bases, in that order; junction bases with no gene match: 12. This CDR3 contains 15 residues. The sequenced sample consisted of peripheral blood. The clonotype originates from a person aged 18-35 years with COVID-19, enrolled during active disease. The chain has TRBV11-2 and TRBJ2-1, with 7 bases that match TRBD1. The CDR3 bases are TGTGCCAGCAGCCCGCCTAGGGGGCGGTGGGATGAGCAGTTCTTC. Translation gives CASSPPRGRWDEQFF.